This entry describes one T cell receptor beta chain. Its antigen is undetermined. Germline CDR1 reads SGHKS; CDR2 reads YYEKEE (reference sequence). This CDR3 has 16 amino acids. V gave up 0 bases and J gave up 3 bases, with 15 bases separating them. At baseline, cycle 4 day 1, and cycle 7 day 1, blood was sampled. Data came from immunoSEQ multiplex PCR; TCRdb stores just in-frame clones and leaves some out. Altogether 80,000 to 85,000 clones are present, about 82% being singletons, with the ten largest covering around 6.3%. The data belong to a study of OX40 agonist ivuxolimab in advanced cancers. Study context: Dose-escalation patients' cancers were hepatocellular carcinoma, melanoma, renal cell or head and neck cancer. Patients were roughly 83% male with ages roughly 23 to 90, mean 60.

The study, taken as a whole, reports: Dose levels from 0.1 to 3.0 mg/kg saw CD4+ and CD8+ blood T cells expand clonally by week 6.

The chain joins TRBV5-5 to TRBJ2-5; D gene unclear. The starting material was CD4+ or CD8+ T cells sorted from blood, obtained in a trial of the OX40 agonist ivuxolimab. The TCR was taken from an adult with an advanced solid tumor such as melanoma, head and neck, liver or kidney cancer. The CDR3 sequence: CASSLGQRNLEETQYF. The CDR3 DNA follows: TGTGCCAGCAGCTTGGGACAACGGAATCTCGAAGAGACCCAGTACTTC.